Following are 24 T cell receptor beta chains from one sample sequenced in a study of monozygotic twins with inflammatory bowel disease. No DNA is given; TCRdb re-called the 5' RACE reads and lists each CDR3 protein once. Its table lists 440,000 or so distinct CDR3 sequences. Input material: blood. Every receptor here comes from a human donor with ulcerative colitis or Crohn's disease, or a healthy co-twin of an affected twin (not recorded which).

The chain employs TRBV11-2 and TRBJ2-6; TCRdb lists TRBD2, though no DNA is available to test this call. This CDR3 is built from 20 residues. CDR1 is SGHAT and CDR2 is FQNNGV in the germline V gene. The CDR3 protein is CASSHPSGGGDSGGANVLTF.

The chain employs TRBV27 and TRBJ1-2; TCRdb picks TRBD1, but there is no DNA to check that call. This CDR3 comprises 16 residues. Germline V gives CDR1 MNHEY, CDR2 SMNVEV (reference sequence). CDR3 sequence: CASSLDLGGRLYGYTF.

Here the CDR3 reads CSAARTGDTQYF. This chain joins TRBV20-1 and TRBJ2-3; TCRdb selects TRBD1, and the lack of DNA leaves this call unchecked. The CDR3 is made up of 12 amino acids. Germline CDR1 reads DFQATT; CDR2 reads SNEGSKA (reference sequence).

This chain uses TRBV3-1 with TRBJ1-1. Germline V lookup: CDR1 LGHDT, CDR2 YNNKEL (reference sequence). The CDR3 contains 12 residues. The CDR3 sequence: CASSQGAGEAFF.

The chain employs TRBV10-2 and TRBJ2-7; TCRdb names TRBD1, which stays unverified in the absence of DNA. Germline values: CDR1 WSHSY, CDR2 SAAADI. The CDR3 length is 15 residues. CDR3 region: CASRAGTGFSYEQYF.

The genes are TRBV28 and TRBJ1-1; lacking DNA, the TRBD1 call made by TCRdb goes unchecked. This CDR3 has 14 residues. The germline V gene encodes CDR1 MDHEN and CDR2 SYDVKM. The CDR3 loop reads CASSTTGGYTEAFF.

V gene TRBV5-1 combines with J gene TRBJ2-1; no DNA is available, so the TRBD2 call from TCRdb remains unchecked. The germline V gene encodes CDR1 SGHRS and CDR2 YFSETQ. The CDR3 length is 19 residues. CDR3 residues: CASSRTSGRALVSYNEQFF.

This chain connects TRBV11-2 to TRBJ2-5; the TCRdb call, TRBD1, lacks DNA for checking. The CDR3 loop spans 20 amino acids. Per the germline V gene, CDR1 is SGHAT and CDR2 is FQNNGV. CDR3 amino acids: CASSLGGPTGIGRWEETQYF.

The chain combines TRBV20-1 with TRBJ2-1; TCRdb picks TRBD1, but there is no DNA to check that call. Germline V gene lookup returns CDR1 DFQATT and CDR2 SNEGSKA (reference sequence). The CDR3 runs 15 residues. The CDR3 here is CSAPQGASSYNEQFF.

This chain links TRBV20-1 with TRBJ2-2; TCRdb's D gene call, TRBD1, goes unchecked for lack of DNA. The CDR3 sequence is 16 residues long. Looked up from germline, CDR1 is DFQATT and CDR2 is SNEGSKA (reference sequence). CDR3 amino acids: CSASNWDTANTGELFF.

V gene TRBV6-5 combines with J gene TRBJ1-1; the TCRdb call, TRBD1, lacks DNA for checking. Germline assignment: CDR1 MNHEY and CDR2 SVGAGI. This CDR3 has 15 amino acids. The CDR3 sequence is CASSYDRGPNTEDFF.

V is TRBV12-3 or TRBV12-4 and J is TRBJ2-3; the TCRdb D gene call, TRBD2, has no DNA to confirm it. The CDR3 sequence is 16 residues long. This CDR3 reads CASSLTSGGFADTQYF.

The chain carries TRBV4-3 and TRBJ2-7; the D call of TRBD1 rests on TCRdb alone, since no DNA is present to check it. Germline CDR1 LGHNA, CDR2 YSLEER. This CDR3 has 15 amino acids. The CDR3 sequence: CASSHRSSGVYEQYF.

The V call is TRBV20-1, the J call TRBJ2-1; TCRdb gives TRBD2 as the D gene, but with no DNA this cannot be confirmed. CDR3 length equals 14 residues. Germline CDR1 and CDR2: DFQATT and SNEGSKA (reference sequence). The CDR3 spells CSAGTSGRPDEQFF.

The J gene is TRBJ1-5, the V gene TRBV10-3; TCRdb's D gene call, TRBD1, goes unchecked for lack of DNA. This CDR3 region has 15 residues. From germline, CDR1 is ENHRY and CDR2 SYGVKD. The CDR3 is CAISESKAGPRPQHF.

The chain carries TRBV7-9 and TRBJ2-7; TCRdb designates TRBD1, a call that cannot be tested without DNA. The germline V gene has CDR1 SEHNR and CDR2 FQNEAQ (reference sequence). The CDR3 contains 13 residues. The CDR3 sequence: CASSPPASYEQYF. Drawing the rest from reference TRBV7-9 and TRBJ2-7, the complete variable domain is DTGVSQNPRHKITKRGQNVTFRCDPISEHNRLYWYRQTLGQGPEFLTYFQNEAQLEKSRLLSDRFSAERPKGSFSTLEIQRTEQGDSAMYLCASSPPASYEQYFGPGTRLTVT.

The chain couples TRBV28 to TRBJ1-6; TCRdb outputs TRBD1, but without DNA this stays unchecked. The V gene's germline CDR1 is MDHEN and CDR2 SYDVKM. This CDR3 spans 13 amino acids. CDR3: CASSRDGRSPLHF.

The chain combines TRBV7-9 with TRBJ2-7; TCRdb's D call, TRBD1, is unchecked because there is no DNA. The germline V gene has CDR1 SEHNR and CDR2 FQNEAQ (reference sequence). The CDR3 runs 15 residues. The CDR3 region is CASSFRSGGGYEQYF.

The rearrangement uses TRBV7-9 and TRBJ2-7; TCRdb indicates TRBD1, and absent DNA this call remains unverified. This CDR3 has 16 residues. Per germline, CDR1 SEHNR and CDR2 FQNEAQ (reference sequence). CDR3 loop: CASSGDSAREDYEQYF.

V usage is TRBV6-2 or TRBV6-3 and J usage is TRBJ2-1. Germline V CDR1 and CDR2: MNHEY, SVGEGT. The CDR3 has 17 amino acids. The CDR3 sequence: CASSYLGPGDSYNEQFF.

The chain recombines TRBV6-5 with TRBJ2-1; TCRdb's assignment of TRBD2 cannot be checked, as there is no DNA. The CDR3 is 16 amino acids. Germline lookup yields CDR1 MNHEY and CDR2 SVGAGI. CDR3 sequence reads: CASSYLSGGPRNEQFF.

V and J are TRBV7-2 and TRBJ1-5; the TRBD1 assignment by TCRdb is unverifiable without DNA. The CDR3 is 14 amino acids. Germline V gene lookup returns CDR1 SGHTA and CDR2 FQGNSA. CDR3 sequence reads: CASSLVGTGQPQHF.

CDR3 sequence reads: CASSSPGISPLHF. The chain employs TRBV5-1 and TRBJ1-6; TCRdb picks TRBD1, but there is no DNA to check that call. The V gene's germline CDR1 is SGHRS and CDR2 YFSETQ. The CDR3 contains 13 residues.

This chain joins TRBV20-1 and TRBJ2-2; TCRdb picks TRBD2, but there is no DNA to check that call. Germline CDR1 is DFQATT and CDR2 is SNEGSKA (reference sequence). The length of the CDR3 is 14 residues. CDR3: CSARGPAGAGELFF.